These 3 T cell receptor beta chains were sequenced from one sample in a study of CXCR3-negative and CXCR3-positive naive CD8 T cells. 5' RACE that incorporated UMI labels was used to prepare the TRB cDNA libraries. TCRdb reprocessed the 5' RACE reads, keeping one entry per CDR3 protein, no DNA. Its listing shows about 150,000 distinct CDR3 sequences. No antigen has been identified for these receptors. Study-wide results and caveats: Higher TRB CDR3 hydrophobicity marked CXCR3-positive naive cells relative to CXCR3-negative naive cells.

The specimen was naive CXCR3+ CD8+ T cells from blood. Subset in this sample: CD45RO-CCR7+CD27+CD95- naive CD8+ T cells expressing CXCR3 (TNR3+). Source of these receptors: a human donor in good health. Some clones in this sample may be carry-over from other donors' samples.

V is TRBV5-1 and J is TRBJ2-1; the D call from TCRdb, TRBD2, cannot be confirmed without DNA. Germline CDR1 and CDR2: SGHRS and YFSETQ. The CDR3 is 12 amino acids. The chain's CDR3 is CASSLITSLQFF.

The chain joins TRBV28 to TRBJ2-5; TCRdb's assignment of TRBD1 cannot be checked, as there is no DNA. Germline V CDR1 and CDR2: MDHEN, SYDVKM. CDR3 length: 13 amino acids. The CDR3 sequence is CASSFTGMETQYF.

The V call is TRBV9, the J call TRBJ2-1; TCRdb picks TRBD1, but there is no DNA to check that call. From germline, CDR1 is SGDLS and CDR2 YYNGEE. The CDR3 is 17 amino acids. CDR3 in amino acids: CASSAPQSGSSYNEQFF.